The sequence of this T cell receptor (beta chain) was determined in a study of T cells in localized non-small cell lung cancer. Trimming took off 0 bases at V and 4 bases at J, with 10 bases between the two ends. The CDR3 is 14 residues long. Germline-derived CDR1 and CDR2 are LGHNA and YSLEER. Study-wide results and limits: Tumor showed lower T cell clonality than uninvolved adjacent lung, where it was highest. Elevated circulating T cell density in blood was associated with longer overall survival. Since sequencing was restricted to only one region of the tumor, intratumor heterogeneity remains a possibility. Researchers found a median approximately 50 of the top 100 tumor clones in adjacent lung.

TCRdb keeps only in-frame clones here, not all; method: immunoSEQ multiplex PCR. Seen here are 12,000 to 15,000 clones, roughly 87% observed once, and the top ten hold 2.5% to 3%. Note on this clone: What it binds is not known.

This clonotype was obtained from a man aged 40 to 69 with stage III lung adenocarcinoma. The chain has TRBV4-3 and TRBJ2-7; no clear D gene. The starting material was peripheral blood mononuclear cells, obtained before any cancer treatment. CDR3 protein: CASSQEAGGYEQYF. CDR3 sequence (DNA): TGCGCCAGCAGCCAAGAGGCAGGTGGATACGAGCAGTACTTC.